This section outlines one T cell receptor (beta chain) sequence together with its context. Its antigen is not known. At one boundary the junction diverges from the germline segment, which might be a read error. Repertoires were sampled repeatedly during chemoradiotherapy. The sample comes from a study of chemoradiotherapy in HPV16-positive cancers. Study overall: Candidate HPV-specific clones and shared TCR motifs came from two HPV16-positive patients. Study-level results: In HPV16-positive patients, HPV-responsive T-cell expansion tracked better recurrence-free survival. Candidate HPV-specific clones and E7-related TCR motifs grew in tumor during treatment.

Clones were sequenced by immunoSEQ multiplex PCR, and TCRdb holds only the in-frame ones, with some missing. Here the sample spans some 9,600 clones, approximately 85% being singletons. This CDR3 is 13 amino acids long. CDR1 SGHTA and CDR2 FQGTGA come from the germline V gene. The source is a human donor with HPV-associated anogenital cancer. The sequencing used blood, collected from a patient who underwent chemoradiotherapy. V is TRBV7-3 and J is TRBJ2-3, with 8 bases fitting TRBD2. The CDR3 DNA follows: TGTGCCAGCAGCTTAATCTCGGGGGGGCCTTCGGATTTT. This codes for CASSLISGGPSDF. The full variable domain, rest sourced from reference TRBV7-3 and TRBJ2-3, is GAGVSQTPSNKVTEKGKYVELRCDPISGHTALYWYRQSLGQGPEFLIYFQGTGAADDSGLPNDRFFAVRPEGSVSTLKIQRTERGDSAVYLCASSLISGGPSDFGPGTRLTVL.